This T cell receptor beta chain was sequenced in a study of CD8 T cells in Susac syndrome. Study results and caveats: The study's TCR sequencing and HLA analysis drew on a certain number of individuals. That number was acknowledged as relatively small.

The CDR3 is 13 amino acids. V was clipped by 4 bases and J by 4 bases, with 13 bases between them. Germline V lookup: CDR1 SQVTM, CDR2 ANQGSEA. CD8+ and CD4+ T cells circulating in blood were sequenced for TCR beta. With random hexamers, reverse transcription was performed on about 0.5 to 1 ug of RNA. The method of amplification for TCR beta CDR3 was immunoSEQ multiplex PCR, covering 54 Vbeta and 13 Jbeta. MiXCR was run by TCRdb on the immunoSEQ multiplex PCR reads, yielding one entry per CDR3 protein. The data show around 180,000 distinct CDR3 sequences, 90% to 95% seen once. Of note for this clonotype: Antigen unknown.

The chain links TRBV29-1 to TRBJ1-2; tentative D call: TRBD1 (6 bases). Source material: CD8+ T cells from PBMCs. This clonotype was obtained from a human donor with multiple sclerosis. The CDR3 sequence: CSVGGGASYGYTF. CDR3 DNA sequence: TGCAGCGTTGGTGGGGGCGCTTCCTATGGCTACACCTTC.